Following are 19 T cell receptor beta chains from one sample sequenced in a study of T cell repertoires in cytomegalovirus infection. TCRdb re-called the reads with MiXCR, one entry per CDR3 protein. The sample consists of 700,000 to 900,000 distinct CDR3 sequences, about 29% of them appearing once. For these TCRs, the target antigens are not known. The sample consisted of cultured CD8+ T cells from PBMCs, taken from culture after CMV antigen stimulation. All receptors derive from a human donor in good health (CMV status not recorded). Some clones in this sample may be carry-over from other donors' samples.

The genes are TRBV6-2 or TRBV6-3 and TRBJ1-5; D is perhaps TRBD1 (5 bases). CDR3 size: 15 residues. CDR1 and CDR2 (germline): MNHEY, SVGEGT. With 6 bases removed from V and 0 bases from J, the gap between germline ends came to 12 bases. CDR3 in amino acids: CASSSTDISNQPQHF. The CDR3, as DNA: TGTGCCAGCAGCTCCACGGACATTAGCAATCAGCCCCAGCATTTT.

This chain connects TRBV7-2 to TRBJ1-4; possible D gene TRBD1, 5 bases. The CDR3 extends over 14 amino acids. V was pared by 1 base and J by 8 bases, with 11 bases between. Germline loops: CDR1 SGHTA, CDR2 FQGNSA. CDR3 nucleotides: TGTGCCAGCAGCTTAGGGGGGGGGAGGGAAAAACTGTTTTTT. Its translation: CASSLGGGREKLFF.

This chain links TRBV10-3 with TRBJ2-7; weak D call: TRBD2 (6 bases). The V gene's germline CDR1 is ENHRY and CDR2 SYGVKD. This CDR3 is built from 13 residues. Trimming shortened V by 6 bases and J by 6 bases, and 15 bases separated the two germline ends. The DNA for the CDR3 is TGTGCCATCAGAGGAGGGCGAAGCGGCGAGCAGTACTTC. Its protein is CAIRGGRSGEQYF.

At least ten counts were recorded for this clonotype. Here the CDR3 DNA reads TGCGCCAGCAGCTTCGTGGACAGGGGGCGGAATGAAGCTTTCTTT. This gives the protein CASSFVDRGRNEAFF. This rearrangement joins TRBV5-1 to TRBJ1-1; 11 nucleotides agree with TRBD1. This CDR3 is 15 amino acids long. V lost 2 bases and J lost 7; bases outside the gene matches: 7. Germline-derived CDR1 and CDR2 are SGHRS and YFSETQ.

This clonotype was picked up many times. The V call is TRBV6-5, the J call TRBJ1-5, with a possible D match to TRBD1 (5 bases). This CDR3 comprises 13 residues. V was clipped by 4 bases and J by 6 bases, with 10 bases between them. Looked up from germline, CDR1 is MNHEY and CDR2 is SVGAGI. CDR3 in amino acids: CASSWGIGQPQHF. Here the CDR3 DNA reads TGTGCCAGCAGTTGGGGGATTGGTCAGCCCCAGCATTTT.

This clonotype showed up just a few times. The chain joins TRBV5-4 to TRBJ2-5, with 12 bases identical to TRBD2. The V gene end was trimmed by 1 base and the J gene end by 4 bases; junction bases not matched to a gene: 2. The CDR3 runs to 15 residues. The germline gives CDR1 SGHNT, CDR2 YYREEE (reference sequence). CDR3 in amino acids: CASSLRLAGVETQYF. The CDR3 DNA follows: TGTGCCAGCAGCTTGCGACTAGCGGGGGTAGAGACCCAGTACTTC.

This clonotype was counted only a few times. J is TRBJ1-2 and V is TRBV4-1; D is ambiguous. Germline V CDR1 and CDR2: MGHRA, YSYEKL. V was trimmed by 0 bases and J by 10 bases, leaving 6 bases between them. This CDR3 spans 11 amino acids. CDR3 residues: CASSQDGDYTF. DNA for the CDR3: TGCGCCAGCAGCCAAGATGGAGACTACACCTTC.

The chain's CDR3 is CASSLISRGQGYEQYF. The CDR3 bases are TGTGCCAGCAGCCTAATAAGTAGGGGACAGGGCTACGAGCAGTACTTC. The rearrangement uses TRBV7-2 and TRBJ2-7; 9 nucleotides line up with TRBD1. Germline V gives CDR1 SGHTA, CDR2 FQGNSA. J lost 3 bases, V lost 5 bases, and 11 bases had no gene match. This CDR3 has 16 residues.

This chain joins TRBV15 and TRBJ2-6; possible D gene TRBD1, 5 bases. The germline V and J ends were trimmed by 3 bases and 11 bases, with 20 bases remaining between them. The germline CDR1 and CDR2 sequences are LNHNV and YYDKDF (reference sequence). The CDR3 totals 16 residues. The CDR3 nucleotides are TGTGCCACCAGCAGTACTTTCAAGGAGTGGGGCGACGTCCTGACTTTC. Translation gives CATSSTFKEWGDVLTF. The variable domain in full, completed from reference TRBV15 and TRBJ2-6, reads DAMVIQNPRYQVTQFGKPVTLSCSQTLNHNVMYWYQQKSSQAPKLLFHYYDKDFNNEADTPDNFQSRRPNTSFCFLDIRSPGLGDTAMYLCATSSTFKEWGDVLTFGAGSRLTVL.

This clonotype was picked up many times. V and J are TRBV15 and TRBJ2-5, with TRBD2 matching over 10 bases. The CDR3 is made up of 13 amino acids. Germline trimming cut 11 bases from V and 0 bases from J; bases unmatched to any gene: 3. Per germline, CDR1 LNHNV and CDR2 YYDKDF (reference sequence). CDR3 amino acids: CAAGTSDQETQYF. For the CDR3, the DNA is TGTGCCGCCGGGACTAGCGACCAAGAGACCCAGTACTTC.

This clonotype was observed a handful of times. V is TRBV4-1 and J is TRBJ1-1, with D unclear. CDR3 size: 13 residues. V was cut by 6 bases and J by 7 bases, with 15 bases left in between. Germline V gene lookup returns CDR1 MGHRA and CDR2 YSYEKL. The CDR3 DNA sequence: TGCGCCAGCAGTGCATCACCTAACCTTGAAGCTTTCTTT. Protein product: CASSASPNLEAFF.

V is TRBV6-5 and J is TRBJ2-1, with 14 bases aligning to TRBD2. Germline-derived CDR1 and CDR2 are MNHEY and SVGAGI. V gave up 6 bases and J gave up 12 bases; unmatched junction bases: 7. The CDR3 is made up of 14 amino acids. CDR3 sequence reads: CASREGLAGEGQFF. In nucleotides, the CDR3 is TGTGCCAGCAGGGAGGGACTAGCGGGGGAAGGGCAGTTCTTC.

The chain couples TRBV7-6 to TRBJ2-3; D is unclear. CDR1 and CDR2 from the germline V gene are SGHVS and FNYEAQ. This CDR3 is built from 14 residues. V lost 3 bases and J lost 2, with 9 bases in between. CDR3 DNA: TGTGCCAGCAGCTTTGCTTCCGACACAGATACGCAGTATTTT. This codes for CASSFASDTDTQYF.

The chain joins TRBV20-1 to TRBJ2-7, with 12 bases fitting TRBD2. V trimming: 3 bases; J trimming: 0 bases; junction bases outside the gene matches: 9. Germline CDR1 DFQATT, CDR2 SNEGSKA (reference sequence). This CDR3 is 17 amino acids long. The CDR3 nucleotides are TGCAGTGCTAGGGGCCTGTCGACTAGCGGGAGCTCCTACGAGCAGTACGTC. Its protein is CSARGLSTSGSSYEQYV.

This clonotype was counted only a few times. The rearrangement joins TRBV5-1 to TRBJ2-3; D ambiguous. There are 13 residues in the CDR3. From germline, CDR1 is SGHRS and CDR2 YFSETQ. Trimming took 6 bases from V and 0 from J, leaving 8 bases between them. The CDR3 protein is CASTDMSTDTQYF. CDR3 in DNA: TGCGCCAGCACAGACATGAGCACAGATACGCAGTATTTT.

This clonotype came up a few times. The J gene is TRBJ1-1, the V gene TRBV7-2; TRBD1 is a possible D gene (5 bases). CDR1 and CDR2 from the germline V gene are SGHTA and FQGNSA. Trimming cost V 1 base and J 1 base, with 16 bases left between them. The CDR3 has 17 amino acids. The CDR3 loop reads CASSLVSGPLQNTEAFF. CDR3 coding DNA: TGTGCCAGCAGCTTAGTGTCGGGACCCTTACAGAACACTGAAGCTTTCTTT.

The V and J genes are TRBV4-1 and TRBJ2-3; 7 bases align to TRBD2. Losses at the gene ends were 0 bases for V and 9 bases for J; bases not matched to a gene: 9. The germline V gene has CDR1 MGHRA and CDR2 YSYEKL. The CDR3 spans 15 residues. The CDR3 nucleotides are TGCGCCAGCAGCCAAGACCGTGCGGGGGTGGAAACGCAGTATTTT. This codes for CASSQDRAGVETQYF.

As to this clonotype: Given a much more abundant clone one base away, this may be a read error. This sequence joins TRBV7-6 and TRBJ2-1; 10 bases map to TRBD1. The junction had 14 bases not matched to a gene; V was cut back by 7 bases and J by 5 bases. The length of the CDR3 is 17 residues. CDR1 is SGHVS and CDR2 is FNYEAQ in the germline V gene. CDR3 nucleotide sequence: TGTGCCAGCAACCACCATCAGACCGGGACAGGGGACAATGAGCAGTTCTTC. It translates to CASNHHQTGTGDNEQFF. The full variable domain, in which reference TRBV7-6 and TRBJ2-1 provide the parts outside the CDR3, is GAGVSQSPRYKVTKRGQDVALRCDPISGHVSLYWYRQALGQGPEFLTYFNYEAQQDKSGLPNDRFSAERPEGSISTLTIQRTEQRDSAMYRCASNHHQTGTGDNEQFFGPGTRLTVL.

This chain links TRBV2 with TRBJ1-2, with unresolved D. Trimming took off 4 bases at V and 4 bases at J, with 10 bases between the two ends. The V gene's germline CDR1 is SNHLY and CDR2 FYNNEI. The CDR3 has 13 residues. The CDR3 nucleotides are TGTGCCAGCAGTGGAGGGTATACCTATGGCTACACCTTC. Protein product: CASSGGYTYGYTF.